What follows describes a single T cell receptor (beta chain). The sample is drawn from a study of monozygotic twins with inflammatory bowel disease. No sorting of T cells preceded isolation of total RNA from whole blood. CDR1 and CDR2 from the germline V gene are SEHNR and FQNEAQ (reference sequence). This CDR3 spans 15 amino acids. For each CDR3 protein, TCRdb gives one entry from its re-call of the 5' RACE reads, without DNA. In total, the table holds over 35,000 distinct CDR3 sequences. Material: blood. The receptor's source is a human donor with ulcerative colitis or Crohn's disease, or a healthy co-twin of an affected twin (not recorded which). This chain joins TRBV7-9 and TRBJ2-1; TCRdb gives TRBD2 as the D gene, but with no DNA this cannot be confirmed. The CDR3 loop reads CASSSPSGGPWEQFF.